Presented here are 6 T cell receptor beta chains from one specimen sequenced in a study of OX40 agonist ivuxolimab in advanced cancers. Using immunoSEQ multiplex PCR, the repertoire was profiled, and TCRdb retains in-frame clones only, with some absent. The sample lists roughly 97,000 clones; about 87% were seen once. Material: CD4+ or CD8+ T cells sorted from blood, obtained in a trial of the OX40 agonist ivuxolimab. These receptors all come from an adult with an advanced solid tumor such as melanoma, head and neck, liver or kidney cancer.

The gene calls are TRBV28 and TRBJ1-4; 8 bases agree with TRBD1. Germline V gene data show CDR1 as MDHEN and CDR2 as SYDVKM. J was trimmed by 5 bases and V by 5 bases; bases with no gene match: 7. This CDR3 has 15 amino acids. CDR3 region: CASSPYRGGNEKLFF. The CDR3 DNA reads TGTGCCAGCAGTCCTTACAGGGGGGGAAATGAAAAACTGTTTTTT.

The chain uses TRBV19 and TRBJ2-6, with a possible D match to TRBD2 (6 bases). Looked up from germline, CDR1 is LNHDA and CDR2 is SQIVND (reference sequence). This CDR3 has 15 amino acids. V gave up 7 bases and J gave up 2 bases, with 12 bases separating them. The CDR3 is CASTIGGTGANVLTF. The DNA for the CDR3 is TGTGCCAGTACCATCGGGGGAACTGGGGCCAACGTCCTGACTTTC.

The CDR3, as DNA: TGTGCCAGCTCACCACTCTCACAGGGGGTCTCCTACAATGAGCAGTTCTTC. Translation: CASSPLSQGVSYNEQFF. V usage is TRBV18 and J usage is TRBJ2-1; 8 nucleotides line up with TRBD1. V lost 1 base to trimming and J lost 0 bases; unmatched junction nucleotides: 5. CDR1 and CDR2 (germline): KGHSH, LQKENI. The CDR3 covers 17 residues. Drawing the rest from reference TRBV18 and TRBJ2-1, the complete variable domain is NAGVMQNPRHLVRRRGQEARLRCSPMKGHSHVYWYRQLPEEGLKFMVYLQKENIIDESGMPKERFSAEFPKEGPSILRIQQVVRGDSAAYFCASSPLSQGVSYNEQFFGPGTRLTVL.

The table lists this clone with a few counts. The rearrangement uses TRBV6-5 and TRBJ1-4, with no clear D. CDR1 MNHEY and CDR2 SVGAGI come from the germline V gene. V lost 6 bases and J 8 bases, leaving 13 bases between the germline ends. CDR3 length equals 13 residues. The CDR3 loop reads CASRMEHSEKLFF. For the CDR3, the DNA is TGTGCCAGCAGGATGGAGCATTCGGAAAAACTGTTTTTT.

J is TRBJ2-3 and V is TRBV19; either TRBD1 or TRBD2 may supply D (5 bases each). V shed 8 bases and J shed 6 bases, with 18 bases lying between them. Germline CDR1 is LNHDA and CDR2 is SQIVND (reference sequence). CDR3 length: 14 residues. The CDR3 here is CASGDGVRSDTQYF. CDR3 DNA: TGTGCCAGTGGGGACGGCGTACGGTCGGATACGCAGTATTTT.

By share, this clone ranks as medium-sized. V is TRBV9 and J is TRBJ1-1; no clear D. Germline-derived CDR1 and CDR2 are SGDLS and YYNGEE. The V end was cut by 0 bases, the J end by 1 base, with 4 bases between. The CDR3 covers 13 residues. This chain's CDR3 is CASSVVWNTEAFF. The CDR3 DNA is TGTGCCAGCAGCGTAGTGTGGAACACTGAAGCTTTCTTT.